This record looks at one TCR beta chain sequence and its context. The source of the sample is a study of T cells in Graves' hyperthyroidism and ophthalmopathy. As for the study in general: Staff took peripheral blood when the initial diagnosis was made, before any treatment began.

The investigators amplified TCR beta CDR3 regions from RNA transcripts. During a first-round RT-PCR of the TCR CDR3, the HTBI primer set was used. TCRdb reprocessed the multiplex PCR reads with MiXCR, giving one entry per CDR3 protein. The sample carries over 700,000 distinct CDR3 sequences, about a third recorded once. Germline V gene lookup returns CDR1 LGHNA and CDR2 YNFKEQ. This CDR3 has 14 residues. With 2 bases removed from V and 7 bases from J, the gap between germline ends came to 14 bases. The source is a woman aged 40 to 50 with Graves' hyperthyroidism. Sample: blood. The chain recombines TRBV4-2 with TRBJ1-1; D is possibly TRBD1 (6 bases). The CDR3 here is CASSQPRGGGEAFF. CDR3 bases: TGTGCCAGCAGCCAACCTAGGGGGGGCGGTGAAGCTTTCTTT.